The 24 T cell receptor beta chains reported below all come from one sample, sequenced in a study of T cell repertoires in cytomegalovirus infection. TCRdb passed the reads through MiXCR, listing each CDR3 protein once. The top ten clones hold 40% to 60% of a sample with a few hundred thousand distinct CDR3 sequences, under 45% of them seen once. Antigen specificity for these receptors is unknown. The sample was cultured PBMCs, taken from culture after CMV antigen stimulation. The origin of the receptors is a human donor in good health (CMV status not recorded). Some clones in this sample may be carry-over from other donors' samples.

This chain joins TRBV2 and TRBJ1-2; maybe TRBD1 (5 bases). Trimming took 0 bases from V and 8 from J, leaving 13 bases between them. The length of the CDR3 is 14 residues. Germline V lookup: CDR1 SNHLY, CDR2 FYNNEI. In DNA form, the CDR3 reads TGTGCCAGCAGTGAAGCGGGCACAGGAGAGGGCTACACCTTC. It yields the protein CASSEAGTGEGYTF. Filled out from reference TRBV2 and TRBJ1-2, the complete variable domain reads EPEVTQTPSHQVTQMGQEVILRCVPISNHLYFYWYRQILGQKVEFLVSFYNNEISEKSEIFDDQFSVERPDGSNFTLKIRSTKLEDSAMYFCASSEAGTGEGYTFGSGTRLTVV.

The genes are TRBV7-6 and TRBJ1-5; D is undetermined. The CDR3 length is 15 residues. From germline, CDR1 is SGHVS and CDR2 FNYEAQ. The V end was cut by 5 bases, the J end by 3 bases, with 14 bases between. The CDR3 is CASSNSNQDNQPQHF. DNA of the CDR3: TGTGCCAGCAGCAATAGTAACCAGGACAATCAGCCCCAGCATTTT.

The chain is built from TRBV10-3 and TRBJ1-2; TRBD1 is a possible D gene (5 bases). The CDR3 covers 14 residues. V was cut by 7 bases and J by 0 bases, with 12 bases left in between. Germline V CDR1 and CDR2: ENHRY, SYGVKD. The CDR3 nucleotides read TGTGCCATCAAGCCCGGGACGGCTAACTATGGCTACACCTTC. Its protein product is CAIKPGTANYGYTF.

The V call is TRBV28, the J call TRBJ2-3; D tentatively reads TRBD1 or TRBD2 (5 bases each). This CDR3 has 16 amino acids. Germline CDR1 is MDHEN and CDR2 is SYDVKM. V was clipped by 1 base and J by 2 bases, with 13 bases between them. For the CDR3, the DNA is TGTGCCAGCAGTTTATACCGAGGGGAAATCACAGATACGCAGTATTTT. Protein product: CASSLYRGEITDTQYF. The complete variable domain, with remaining parts taken from reference TRBV28 and TRBJ2-3, reads DVKVTQSSRYLVKRTGEKVFLECVQDMDHENMFWYRQDPGLGLRLIYFSYDVKMKEKGDIPEGYSVSREKKERFSLILESASTNQTSMYLCASSLYRGEITDTQYFGPGTRLTVL.

V is TRBV4-1 and J is TRBJ2-5; D might be TRBD1 (5 bases). CDR1 is MGHRA and CDR2 is YSYEKL in the germline V gene. The V end was cut by 9 bases, the J end by 9 bases, with 20 bases between. The CDR3 is 13 residues long. Here the CDR3 reads CASDLVGQGAQYF. CDR3 DNA: TGCGCCAGTGATTTAGTAGGCCAAGGGGCCCAGTACTTC.

A note on this clonotype: One junction end disagrees with the germline gene, perhaps due to a read error. V and J are TRBV4-1 and TRBJ2-1; 14 bases fit TRBD2. From germline, CDR1 is MGHRA and CDR2 YSYEKL. The CDR3 covers 17 residues. The CDR3 sequence: CASSHRTSGGRGDEQFF. The CDR3 coding sequence is TGTGCCAGCAGCCACCGGACTAGCGGGGGGCGAGGCGATGAGCAGTTCTTC.

The CDR3 DNA follows: TGTGCCACCACAGCCACCTCTCGTGAAAAACTGTTTTTT. Encoded protein: CATTATSREKLFF. The chain combines TRBV7-9 with TRBJ1-4; D unclear. Trimming cost V 10 bases and J 7 bases, with 16 bases left between them. The CDR3 is 13 residues long. The germline gives CDR1 SEHNR, CDR2 FQNEAQ (reference sequence). The full variable domain, in which reference TRBV7-9 and TRBJ1-4 provide the parts outside the CDR3, is DTGVSQNPRHKITKRGQNVTFRCDPISEHNRLYWYRQTLGQGPEFLTYFQNEAQLEKSRLLSDRFSAERPKGSFSTLEIQRTEQGDSAMYLCATTATSREKLFFGSGTQLSVL.

J is TRBJ2-7 and V is TRBV7-8, with TRBD2 as a possible D gene (6 bases). The length of the CDR3 is 15 residues. In germline, CDR1 is SGHVS, CDR2 FQNEAQ. Trimming cost V 2 bases and J 6 bases, with 17 bases left between them. CDR3 DNA: TGTGCCAGCAGCTTATACGGGACTCGGGCAACCGAGCAGTACTTC. Translating gives CASSLYGTRATEQYF.

This clonotype appeared a few times. This chain links TRBV7-7 with TRBJ2-5; no reliable D call. From germline, CDR1 is SSHAT and CDR2 FNYEAQ (reference sequence). With 1 base removed from V and 1 base from J, the gap between germline ends came to 16 bases. The CDR3 is 17 amino acids. The CDR3 loop is CASSLESSLVFQETQYF. The CDR3 DNA reads TGTGCCAGCAGCTTAGAGAGTAGCTTGGTCTTCCAAGAGACCCAGTACTTC.

The V call is TRBV6-2 or TRBV6-3, the J call TRBJ2-7, with D perhaps assigned TRBD1 or TRBD2 (6 bases each). V gave up 6 bases and J gave up 1 base, with 16 bases separating them. Germline CDR1 is MNHEY and CDR2 is SVGEGT. The CDR3 contains 15 residues. The CDR3 spells CASSVGRGRSYEQYF. For the CDR3, the DNA is TGTGCCAGCAGCGTGGGTCGGGGGCGATCCTACGAGCAGTACTTC.

The chain has TRBV7-2 and TRBJ2-7; TRBD1 agrees at 7 bases. V was pared by 5 bases and J by 4 bases, with 5 bases of the junction left unmatched. The CDR3 has 13 residues. Germline CDR1 is SGHTA and CDR2 is FQGNSA. As DNA, the CDR3 is TGTGCCAGCAGCATGGACAGGTTATACGAGCAGTACTTC. As protein: CASSMDRLYEQYF. The full variable domain, its missing parts supplied by reference TRBV7-2 and TRBJ2-7, is GAGVSQSPSNKVTEKGKDVELRCDPISGHTALYWYRQSLGQGLEFLIYFQGNSAPDKSGLPSDRFSAERTGGSVSTLTIQRTQQEDSAVYLCASSMDRLYEQYFGPGTRLTVT.

Only a few counts were recorded for this clonotype. This chain connects TRBV20-1 to TRBJ2-1; 11 bases line up with TRBD2. The CDR3 sequence is 17 residues long. Germline CDR1 and CDR2: DFQATT and SNEGSKA (reference sequence). The trim removed 0 bases at V and 2 bases at J, leaving 6 bases unmatched. The CDR3 is CSARDRGLAGTYNEQFF. The CDR3 nucleotides are TGCAGTGCTAGAGATCGAGGACTAGCGGGTACCTACAATGAGCAGTTCTTC.

This clonotype turned up a few times. The chain uses TRBV4-1 and TRBJ1-1; D may be TRBD1 (5 bases). V dropped 3 bases and J dropped 1 base, with 9 bases sitting between them. The CDR3 loop spans 14 amino acids. CDR1 and CDR2 from the germline V gene are MGHRA and YSYEKL. DNA for the CDR3: TGCGCCAGCAGCCATACCGGGGCGAACACTGAAGCTTTCTTT. This translates into CASSHTGANTEAFF.

This clonotype has more than one count but fewer than ten. This rearrangement joins TRBV27 to TRBJ1-1; the D is unclear. CDR1 is MNHEY, CDR2 SMNVEV, per germline (reference sequence). Trimming left V 3 bases short and J 1 base short, with 9 bases between. The CDR3 loop spans 14 amino acids. This chain's CDR3 is CASSFGQPNTEAFF. CDR3 bases: TGTGCCAGCAGTTTCGGGCAGCCGAACACTGAAGCTTTCTTT.

The chain joins TRBV11-2 to TRBJ2-7, with D possibly TRBD2 on 6 matching bases. The CDR3 totals 14 residues. Trimming removed 5 bases at V and 2 bases at J, with 13 bases between. The germline CDR1 and CDR2 sequences are SGHAT and FQNNGV. The CDR3 reads CASSDSGPAYEQYF. The CDR3 DNA is TGTGCCAGCAGCGATAGCGGTCCAGCCTACGAGCAGTACTTC.

Many counts were recorded for this clonotype. This chain uses TRBV7-2 with TRBJ2-5, with 12 bases matching TRBD2. Per germline, CDR1 SGHTA and CDR2 FQGNSA. The V segment lost 7 bases and the J segment 4 bases; nucleotides outside the gene matches: 7. The CDR3 extends over 15 amino acids. CDR3 DNA: TGTGCCAGCAACCTAGCGGGGGGGACCACAGAGACCCAGTACTTC. Translation gives CASNLAGGTTETQYF.

V and J are TRBV7-2 and TRBJ2-1, with 9 bases that match TRBD2. Per the germline V gene, CDR1 is SGHTA and CDR2 is FQGNSA. With V trimmed by 1 base and J by 0 bases, 13 bases remained unmatched. The CDR3 runs to 20 residues. The CDR3 DNA reads TGTGCCAGCAGCTTAGTAGCCCTAGCATGGCGGGGGGGCTCCTACAATGAGCAGTTCTTC. Translating it yields CASSLVALAWRGGSYNEQFF.

This clonotype was seen just once. CDR3 loop: CASSLGGSTNEQFF. The CDR3 DNA is TGTGCCAGCAGTCTTGGGGGGAGCACAAATGAGCAGTTCTTC. This chain connects TRBV12-3 or TRBV12-4 to TRBJ2-1, with D possibly matching TRBD2 (6 bases). The CDR3 has 14 residues. Trimming removed 5 bases from V and 7 bases from J, with 15 bases in between.

This clonotype was detected a few times. V and J are TRBV7-2 and TRBJ2-7, with D uncertain. The CDR3 spans 13 residues. Germline loops: CDR1 SGHTA, CDR2 FQGNSA. Trimming shortened V by 5 bases and J by 3 bases, and 11 bases separated the two germline ends. In nucleotides, the CDR3 is TGTGCCAGCAGCCCACCCGATGGCTACGAGCAGTACTTC. It yields the protein CASSPPDGYEQYF.

The V call is TRBV12-3 or TRBV12-4, the J call TRBJ1-3, with D maybe TRBD1 (5 bases). V was trimmed by 8 bases and J by 0 bases, leaving 17 bases between them. CDR3 length equals 16 residues. In DNA form, the CDR3 reads TGTGCCAGCCTAACTGGGGCCGCGAGCTCTGGAAACACCATATATTTT. Its protein is CASLTGAASSGNTIYF.

This clonotype occurred a few times. The V and J genes are TRBV12-3 or TRBV12-4 and TRBJ2-3; a possible D gene is TRBD1 (5 bases). The CDR3 is made up of 16 amino acids. With 5 bases removed from V and 0 bases from J, the gap between germline ends came to 15 bases. The CDR3, as DNA: TGTGCCAGCAGTCTCCTGGGGCTGGATAGCACAGATACGCAGTATTTT. It translates to CASSLLGLDSTDTQYF.

The chain employs TRBV10-3 and TRBJ1-1, with D perhaps matching TRBD1 (5 bases). V was clipped by 5 bases and J by 3 bases, with 13 bases between them. This CDR3 has 14 residues. Looked up from germline, CDR1 is ENHRY and CDR2 is SYGVKD. Here the CDR3 reads CAISSQGTYTEAFF. CDR3 coding DNA: TGTGCCATCAGTTCCCAGGGTACGTACACTGAAGCTTTCTTT.

This clonotype was counted only a few times. The V and J genes are TRBV19 and TRBJ2-2, with 7 bases fitting TRBD1. Germline V gene lookup returns CDR1 LNHDA and CDR2 SQIVND (reference sequence). This CDR3 is 15 amino acids long. V lost 6 bases, J lost 2 bases, and 6 bases stayed unmatched. This chain's CDR3 is CASRTGTVNTGELFF. For the CDR3, the DNA is TGTGCCAGTAGGACCGGGACAGTAAACACCGGGGAGCTGTTTTTT. Using reference TRBV19 and TRBJ2-2 for the parts outside the CDR3, the full variable domain is DGGITQSPKYLFRKEGQNVTLSCEQNLNHDAMYWYRQDPGQGLRLIYYSQIVNDFQKGDIAEGYSVSREKKESFPLTVTSAQKNPTAFYLCASRTGTVNTGELFFGEGSRLTVL.

This clonotype was counted many times. The chain recombines TRBV7-2 with TRBJ1-1; 8 nucleotides align to TRBD1. V trimming: 4 bases; J trimming: 5 bases; junction bases outside the gene matches: 6. This CDR3 has 14 residues. Germline loops: CDR1 SGHTA, CDR2 FQGNSA. The CDR3 nucleotides are TGTGCCAGCAGCTCCCAGGGGGCATGGACTGAAGCTTTCTTT. This sequence encodes CASSSQGAWTEAFF.